This TCR beta chain stems from a study of T cells in narcolepsy. Study as a whole: Patients with NT1 or NT2 and healthy control donors were enrolled.

The table came from immunoSEQ multiplex PCR; TCRdb's copy has only in-frame clones and leaves some out. This sample has 15,000 to 20,000 clones, with over 60% found just once. Worth noting for this clone: The antigen is not known.

Germline loops: CDR1 SGDLS, CDR2 YYNGEE. V lost 4 bases to trimming and J lost 4 bases; unmatched junction nucleotides: 6. The CDR3 extends over 15 amino acids. General observations from the study: Comparing one patient's CSF and blood CD4+ clonotypes highlighted HCRT- and TRIB2-specific autoreactive clonotypes. Reportedly, autoreactive clonotypes were serially detected in patients' blood but not controls'.

V usage is TRBV9 and J usage is TRBJ2-5; 11 bases line up with TRBD2. The source material was CD45RA- memory CD8+ T cells from PBMCs. The clonotype was recovered from a human donor with narcolepsy. The CDR3 nucleotides are TGTGCCAGCAGCACCGCTAGCGGGAGGTCAGAGACCCAGTACTTC. This translates into CASSTASGRSETQYF.